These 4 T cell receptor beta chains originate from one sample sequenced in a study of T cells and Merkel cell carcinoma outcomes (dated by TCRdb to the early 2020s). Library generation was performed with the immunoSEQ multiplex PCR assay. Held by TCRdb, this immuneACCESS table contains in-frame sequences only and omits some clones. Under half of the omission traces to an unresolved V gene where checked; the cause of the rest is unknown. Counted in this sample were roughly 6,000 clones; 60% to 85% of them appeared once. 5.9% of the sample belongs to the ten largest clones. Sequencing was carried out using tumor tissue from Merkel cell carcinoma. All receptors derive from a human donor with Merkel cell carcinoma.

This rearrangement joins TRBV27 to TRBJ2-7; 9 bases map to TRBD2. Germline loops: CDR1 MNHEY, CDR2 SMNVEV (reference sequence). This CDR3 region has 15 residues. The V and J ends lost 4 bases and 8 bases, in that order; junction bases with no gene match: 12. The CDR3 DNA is TGTGCCAGCAGTTCAACCTTAGCGGGAGTTGATAAGCAGTACTTC. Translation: CASSSTLAGVDKQYF.

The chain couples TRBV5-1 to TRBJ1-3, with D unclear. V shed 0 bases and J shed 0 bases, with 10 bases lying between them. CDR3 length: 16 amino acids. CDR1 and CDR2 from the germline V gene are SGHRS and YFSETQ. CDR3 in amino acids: CASSLGPGSSGNTIYF. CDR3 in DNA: TGCGCCAGCAGCTTGGGTCCCGGGAGCTCTGGAAACACCATATATTTT.

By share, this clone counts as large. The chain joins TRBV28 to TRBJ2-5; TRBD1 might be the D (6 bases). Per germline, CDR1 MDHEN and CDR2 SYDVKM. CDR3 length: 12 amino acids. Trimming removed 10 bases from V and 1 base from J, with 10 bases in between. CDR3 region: CAIMDSQETQYF. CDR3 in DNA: TGTGCCATCATGGACAGCCAAGAGACCCAGTACTTC.

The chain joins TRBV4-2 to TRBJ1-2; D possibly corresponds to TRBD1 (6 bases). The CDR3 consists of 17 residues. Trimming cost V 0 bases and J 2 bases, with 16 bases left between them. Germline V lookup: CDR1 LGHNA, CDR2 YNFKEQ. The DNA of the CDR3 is TGTGCCAGCAGCCAAGATTGGAGGACAGCCACAAACTATGGCTACACCTTC. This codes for CASSQDWRTATNYGYTF.